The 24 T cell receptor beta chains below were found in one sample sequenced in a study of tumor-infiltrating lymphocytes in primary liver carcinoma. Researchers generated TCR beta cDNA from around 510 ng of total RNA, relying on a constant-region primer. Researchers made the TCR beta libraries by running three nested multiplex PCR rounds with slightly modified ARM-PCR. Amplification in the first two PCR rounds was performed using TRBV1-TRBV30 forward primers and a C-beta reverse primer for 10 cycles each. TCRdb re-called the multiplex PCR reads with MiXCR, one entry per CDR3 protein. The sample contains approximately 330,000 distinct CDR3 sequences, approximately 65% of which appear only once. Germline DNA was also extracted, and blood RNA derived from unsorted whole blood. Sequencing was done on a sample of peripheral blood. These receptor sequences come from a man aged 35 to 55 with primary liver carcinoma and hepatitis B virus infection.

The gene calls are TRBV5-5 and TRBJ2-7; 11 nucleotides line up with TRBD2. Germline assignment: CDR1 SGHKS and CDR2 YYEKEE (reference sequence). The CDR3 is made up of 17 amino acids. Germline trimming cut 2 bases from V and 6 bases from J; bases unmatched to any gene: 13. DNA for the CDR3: TGTGCCAGCAGCTTTCTGCAGGGACTAGCGGACCCTGTCGAGCAGTACTTC. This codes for CASSFLQGLADPVEQYF.

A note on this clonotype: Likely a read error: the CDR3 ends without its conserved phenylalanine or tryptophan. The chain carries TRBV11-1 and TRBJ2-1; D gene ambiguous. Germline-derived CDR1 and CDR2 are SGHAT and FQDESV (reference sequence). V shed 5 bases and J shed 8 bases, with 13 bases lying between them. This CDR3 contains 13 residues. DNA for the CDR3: TGTGCCAGCAGCCTTTCTGGGGTTGATGAGCAGTTCTTA. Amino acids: CASSLSGVDEQFL.

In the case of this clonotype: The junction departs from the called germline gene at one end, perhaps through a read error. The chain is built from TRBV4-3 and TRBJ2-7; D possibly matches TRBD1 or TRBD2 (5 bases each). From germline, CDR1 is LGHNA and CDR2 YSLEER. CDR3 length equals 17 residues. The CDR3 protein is CAGSQDTSGTLSYEQYF. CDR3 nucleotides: TGCGCCGGCAGCCAAGATACATCGGGGACCCTATCCTACGAGCAGTACTTC.

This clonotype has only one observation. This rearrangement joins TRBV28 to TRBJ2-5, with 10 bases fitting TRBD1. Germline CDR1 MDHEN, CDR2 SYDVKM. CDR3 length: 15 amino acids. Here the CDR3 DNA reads TGTGTCAACAGTGACGGACAGGGGGGGAAAGAGACCCAGTACTTC. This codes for CVNSDGQGGKETQYF.

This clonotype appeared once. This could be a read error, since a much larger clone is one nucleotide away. As DNA, the CDR3 is TGCGCCAGCAGCTTCCACGGGACAGGGGCCATGAGCTCCTACGAGCAGTACTTC. Encoded protein: CASSFHGTGAMSSYEQYF. The V and J genes are TRBV4-1 and TRBJ2-7; 10 bases are shared with TRBD1. This CDR3 is built from 18 residues. Losses at the gene ends were 5 bases for V and 0 bases for J; bases not matched to a gene: 13. Germline loops: CDR1 MGHRA, CDR2 YSYEKL.

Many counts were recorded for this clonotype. For the CDR3, the DNA is TGTGCCAGCAGCTCTCTCGGACAGGGGGCGCGTGGCTACACCTTC. Translating gives CASSSLGQGARGYTF. V usage is TRBV11-2 and J usage is TRBJ1-2; 11 nucleotides match TRBD1. Germline lookup yields CDR1 SGHAT and CDR2 FQNNGV. The CDR3 spans 15 residues. Unmatched junction bases numbered 8, after V lost 4 bases and J lost 7 bases. Full variable domain (outside the CDR3, taken from reference TRBV11-2 and TRBJ1-2): EAGVAQSPRYKIIEKRQSVAFWCNPISGHATLYWYQQILGQGPKLLIQFQNNGVVDDSQLPKDRFSAERLKGVDSTLKIQPAKLEDSAVYLCASSSLGQGARGYTFGSGTRLTVV.

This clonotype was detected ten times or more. CDR3 nucleotide sequence: TGTGCCAGCGGGAGGGACTTTTTCTACGAGCAGTACTTC. Its translation: CASGRDFFYEQYF. The chain joins TRBV6-2 or TRBV6-3 to TRBJ2-7; 7 bases align to TRBD2. Germline CDR1 is MNHEY and CDR2 is SVGEGT. J lost 3 bases, V lost 8 bases, and 7 bases had no gene match. This CDR3 is 13 amino acids long.

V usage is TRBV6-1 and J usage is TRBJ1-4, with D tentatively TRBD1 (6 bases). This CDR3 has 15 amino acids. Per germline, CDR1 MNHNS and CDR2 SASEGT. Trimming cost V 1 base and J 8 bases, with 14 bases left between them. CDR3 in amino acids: CASSEDRASGEKLFF. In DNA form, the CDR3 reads TGTGCCAGCAGTGAAGACAGGGCCTCGGGGGAAAAACTGTTTTTT.

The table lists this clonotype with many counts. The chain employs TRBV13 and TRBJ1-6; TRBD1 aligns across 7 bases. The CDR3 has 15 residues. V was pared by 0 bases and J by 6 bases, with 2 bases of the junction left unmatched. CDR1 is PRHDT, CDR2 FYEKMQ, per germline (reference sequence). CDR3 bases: TGTGCCAGCAGCTTAGGGACAGGGATTAATTCACCCCTCCACTTT. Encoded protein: CASSLGTGINSPLHF.

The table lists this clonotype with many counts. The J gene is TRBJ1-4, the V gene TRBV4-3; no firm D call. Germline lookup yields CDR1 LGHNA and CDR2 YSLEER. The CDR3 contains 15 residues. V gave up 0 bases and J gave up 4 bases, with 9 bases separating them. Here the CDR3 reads CASSQDPDYNEKLFF. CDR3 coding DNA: TGCGCCAGCAGCCAAGACCCCGATTATAATGAAAAACTGTTTTTT.

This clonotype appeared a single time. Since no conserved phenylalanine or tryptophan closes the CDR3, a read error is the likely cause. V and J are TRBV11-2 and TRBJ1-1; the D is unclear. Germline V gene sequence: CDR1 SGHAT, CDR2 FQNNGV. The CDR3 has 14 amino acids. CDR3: CARSLETGNTEAFL. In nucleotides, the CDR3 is TGTGCCAGGAGCTTAGAGACTGGGAACACTGAAGCTTTCTTA.

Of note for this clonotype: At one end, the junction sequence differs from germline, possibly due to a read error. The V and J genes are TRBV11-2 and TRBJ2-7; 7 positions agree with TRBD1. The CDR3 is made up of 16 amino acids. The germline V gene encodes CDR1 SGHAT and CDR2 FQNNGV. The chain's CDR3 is CASIQRIGTDLYEQYF. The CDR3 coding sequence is TGTGCCAGCATCCAGAGGATCGGGACAGATCTCTACGAGCAGTATTTC.

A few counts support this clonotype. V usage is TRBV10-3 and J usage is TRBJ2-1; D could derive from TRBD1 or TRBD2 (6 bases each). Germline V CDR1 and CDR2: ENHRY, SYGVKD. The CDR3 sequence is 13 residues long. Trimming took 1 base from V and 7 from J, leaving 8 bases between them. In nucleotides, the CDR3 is TGTGCCATCAGTGAGTTAGGGGGGAATGAGCAGTTCTTC. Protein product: CAISELGGNEQFF.

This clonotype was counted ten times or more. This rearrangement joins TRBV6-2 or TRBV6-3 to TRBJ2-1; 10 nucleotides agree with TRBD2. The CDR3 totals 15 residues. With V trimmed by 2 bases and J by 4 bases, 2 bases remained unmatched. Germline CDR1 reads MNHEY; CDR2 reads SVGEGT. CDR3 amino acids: CASSYRTSGYNEQFF. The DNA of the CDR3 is TGTGCCAGCAGTTACCGGACTAGCGGTTACAATGAGCAGTTCTTC.

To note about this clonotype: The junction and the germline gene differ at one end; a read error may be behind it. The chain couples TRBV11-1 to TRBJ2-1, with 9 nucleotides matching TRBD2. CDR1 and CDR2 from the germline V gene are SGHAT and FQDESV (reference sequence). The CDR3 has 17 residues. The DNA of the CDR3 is TGTGCCAGCGGCAGTGGACCAGCGGGAGGAGCATACAATGAGCAGTTTTTC. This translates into CASGSGPAGGAYNEQFF.

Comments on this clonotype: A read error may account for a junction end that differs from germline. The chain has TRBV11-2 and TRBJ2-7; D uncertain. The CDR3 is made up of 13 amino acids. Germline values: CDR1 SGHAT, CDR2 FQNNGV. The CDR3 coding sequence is TGTTCCAGCAGCTTAGACCCCCGGTGGGAGCAGTACTTC. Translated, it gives CSSSLDPRWEQYF. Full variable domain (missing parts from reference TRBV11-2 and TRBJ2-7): EAGVAQSPRYKIIEKRQSVAFWCNPISGHATLYWYQQILGQGPKLLIQFQNNGVVDDSQLPKDRFSAERLKGVDSTLKIQPAKLEDSAVYLCSSSLDPRWEQYFGPGTRLTVT.

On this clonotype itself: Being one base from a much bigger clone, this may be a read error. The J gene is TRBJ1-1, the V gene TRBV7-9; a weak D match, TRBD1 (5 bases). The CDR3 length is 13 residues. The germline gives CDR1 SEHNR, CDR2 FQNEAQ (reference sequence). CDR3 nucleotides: TGTGCCAGGAGCTTGCAGGGAGACACTGAAGCTTTCTTT. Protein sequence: CARSLQGDTEAFF.

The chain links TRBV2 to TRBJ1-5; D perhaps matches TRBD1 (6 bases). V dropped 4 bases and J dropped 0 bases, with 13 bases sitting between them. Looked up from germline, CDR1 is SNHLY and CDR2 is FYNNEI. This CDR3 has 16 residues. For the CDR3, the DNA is TGTGCCAGCAGTGTTGGGGGGCTTTATAGCAATCAGCCCCAGCATTTT. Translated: CASSVGGLYSNQPQHF.

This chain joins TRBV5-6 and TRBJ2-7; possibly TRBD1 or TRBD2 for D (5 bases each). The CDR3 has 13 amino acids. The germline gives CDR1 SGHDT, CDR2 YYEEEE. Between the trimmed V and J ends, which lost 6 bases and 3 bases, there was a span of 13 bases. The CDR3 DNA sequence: TGTGCCAGCATCTCGCCGGGACGCTACGAGCAGTACTTC. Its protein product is CASISPGRYEQYF. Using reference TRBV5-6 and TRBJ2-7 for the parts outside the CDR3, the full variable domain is DAGVTQSPTHLIKTRGQQVTLRCSPKSGHDTVSWYQQALGQGPQFIFQYYEEEERQRGNFPDRFSGHQFPNYSSELNVNALLLGDSALYLCASISPGRYEQYFGPGTRLTVT.

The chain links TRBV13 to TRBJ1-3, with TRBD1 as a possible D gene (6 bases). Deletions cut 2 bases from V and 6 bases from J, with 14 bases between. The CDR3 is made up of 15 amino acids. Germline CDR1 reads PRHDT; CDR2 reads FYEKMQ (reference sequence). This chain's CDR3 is CASSLMTGLENTIYF. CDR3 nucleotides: TGTGCCAGCAGCTTAATGACAGGTCTCGAAAACACCATATATTTT.

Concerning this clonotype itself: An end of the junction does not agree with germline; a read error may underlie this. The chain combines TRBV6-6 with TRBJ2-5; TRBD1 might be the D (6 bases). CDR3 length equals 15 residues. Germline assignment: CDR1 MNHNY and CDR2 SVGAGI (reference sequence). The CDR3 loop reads CASSYPPMSGPGDGF. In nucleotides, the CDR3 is TGTGCCAGCAGTTACCCCCCCATGAGCGGCCCAGGGGACGGCTTC.

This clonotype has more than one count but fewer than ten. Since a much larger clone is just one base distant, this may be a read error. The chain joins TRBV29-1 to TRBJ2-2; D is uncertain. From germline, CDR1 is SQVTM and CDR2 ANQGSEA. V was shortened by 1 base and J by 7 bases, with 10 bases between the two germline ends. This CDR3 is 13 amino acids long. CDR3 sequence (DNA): TGCAGCGTTGAAGGTGCAAGAATCGGGGAGCTGTTTTTT. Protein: CSVEGARIGELFF.

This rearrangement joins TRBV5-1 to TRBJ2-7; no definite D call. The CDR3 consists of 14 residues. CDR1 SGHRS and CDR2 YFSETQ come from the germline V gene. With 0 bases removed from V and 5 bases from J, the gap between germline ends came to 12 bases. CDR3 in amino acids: CASSLVGSPDEQYF. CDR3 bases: TGCGCCAGCAGCTTGGTAGGTAGTCCGGACGAGCAGTACTTC.

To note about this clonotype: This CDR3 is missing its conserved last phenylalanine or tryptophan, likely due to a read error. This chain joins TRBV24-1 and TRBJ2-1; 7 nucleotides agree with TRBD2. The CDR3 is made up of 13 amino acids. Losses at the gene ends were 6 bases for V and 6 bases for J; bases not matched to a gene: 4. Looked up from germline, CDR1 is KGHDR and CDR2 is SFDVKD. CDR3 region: CATSPSGANEQFS. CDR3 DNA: TGTGCCACCAGTCCGAGCGGGGCCAATGAGCAGTTCTCC.